What follows are 15 T cell receptor beta chains derived from one specimen sequenced in a study of blood T cell repertoires in COVID-19. Using immunoSEQ multiplex PCR, the repertoire was profiled, and TCRdb retains in-frame clones only, with some absent. The table records around 370,000 clones, about nine tenths of them present only once. Sequenced: peripheral blood. The receptors come from a woman aged 70-85 years with COVID-19, enrolled during active disease.

This clone was detected only once. The chain has TRBV7-8 and TRBJ2-3, with D perhaps matching TRBD2 (6 bases). V lost 2 bases to trimming and J lost 3 bases, with 21 bases between them. The CDR3 has 18 amino acids. Germline-derived CDR1 and CDR2 are SGHVS and FQNEAQ. CDR3 amino acids: CASSLSLAGYSRTDTQYF. DNA of the CDR3: TGTGCCAGCAGCTTATCCCTGGCGGGATACAGTCGGACAGATACGCAGTATTTT.

The genes are TRBV7-9 and TRBJ1-1; TRBD1 might be the D (6 bases). V shed 5 bases and J shed 2 bases, with 9 bases lying between them. Germline-derived CDR1 and CDR2 are SEHNR and FQNEAQ (reference sequence). The CDR3 sequence is 13 residues long. The CDR3: CASSRQVNTEAFF. The CDR3 DNA sequence: TGTGCCAGCAGCCGACAGGTAAACACTGAAGCTTTCTTT. The full variable domain, its missing parts supplied by reference TRBV7-9 and TRBJ1-1, is DTGVSQNPRHKITKRGQNVTFRCDPISEHNRLYWYRQTLGQGPEFLTYFQNEAQLEKSRLLSDRFSAERPKGSFSTLEIQRTEQGDSAMYLCASSRQVNTEAFFGQGTRLTVV.

The chain employs TRBV19 and TRBJ1-3; 7 bases are a match to TRBD1. The CDR3 totals 15 residues. Trimming cost V 4 bases and J 2 bases; bases outside gene matches: 5. Germline V CDR1 and CDR2: LNHDA, SQIVND (reference sequence). The CDR3 is CASSNDDRAGNTIYF. Written as DNA, the CDR3 is TGTGCCAGTAGTAACGATGACAGGGCTGGAAACACCATATATTTT.

The J gene is TRBJ1-2, the V gene TRBV28; D is possibly TRBD1 (6 bases). The CDR3 covers 17 residues. V shed 6 bases and J shed 0 bases, with 20 bases lying between them. CDR1 is MDHEN and CDR2 is SYDVKM in the germline V gene. The CDR3 sequence is CASSEGQKLLPNYGYTF. As DNA, the CDR3 is TGTGCCAGCAGCGAAGGACAGAAACTTCTTCCTAACTATGGCTACACCTTC.

This clone came up many times. The chain uses TRBV28 and TRBJ1-5; 8 nucleotides match TRBD1. V lost 2 bases, J lost 2 bases, and 11 bases stayed unmatched. Per germline, CDR1 MDHEN and CDR2 SYDVKM. The CDR3 loop spans 18 amino acids. The CDR3 DNA is TGTGCCAGCAGTTTAGGAACAGGGGGTGCGAGTCGCAATCAGCCCCAGCATTTT. Residues: CASSLGTGGASRNQPQHF.

The chain joins TRBV28 to TRBJ1-2; 8 bases are a match to TRBD1. Germline V gene data show CDR1 as MDHEN and CDR2 as SYDVKM. The CDR3 consists of 16 residues. Trimming cost V 5 bases and J 4 bases; bases outside gene matches: 12. Here the CDR3 DNA reads TGTGCCAGCAGTCCCGTAAGGACAGGGCGAGGCTATGGCTACACCTTC. Amino acid sequence: CASSPVRTGRGYGYTF.

This rearrangement joins TRBV13 to TRBJ2-7, with 8 bases identical to TRBD1. Germline V CDR1 and CDR2: PRHDT, FYEKMQ (reference sequence). CDR3 length: 13 amino acids. After removal of 5 bases from V and 5 bases from J, the junction contained 5 bases not matched to a gene. CDR3 DNA sequence: TGTGCCAGCAGCCCCAGGGGGCGCCACGAGCAGTACTTC. This codes for CASSPRGRHEQYF.

V gene TRBV5-6 combines with J gene TRBJ2-1; the D is unclear. CDR1 and CDR2 (germline): SGHDT, YYEEEE. V dropped 2 bases and J dropped 5 bases, with 2 bases sitting between them. This CDR3 spans 11 amino acids. The CDR3 coding sequence is TGTGCCAGCAGCTTCAACAATGAGCAGTTCTTC. Protein: CASSFNNEQFF.

CDR3 sequence: CASSQDWRSSYEQYF. The CDR3 bases are TGTGCCAGCAGCCAAGACTGGCGGAGCTCCTACGAGCAGTACTTC. The V gene is TRBV3-1 (or the pseudogene TRBV3-2), the J gene TRBJ2-7; D remains unclear. The V and J ends lost 0 bases and 0 bases respectively, with 9 bases between them. The CDR3 length is 15 residues. Germline V gene data show CDR1 as LGHDT and CDR2 as YNNKEL (reference sequence).

This chain connects TRBV4-3 to TRBJ1-3; no firm D call. The V gene's germline CDR1 is LGHNA and CDR2 YSLEER. The CDR3 extends over 17 amino acids. Trimming left V 0 bases short and J 5 bases short, with 17 bases between. CDR3 in amino acids: CASSQESFKFSRNTIYF. The CDR3 coding sequence is TGCGCCAGCAGCCAAGAGTCGTTTAAGTTTAGTCGAAACACCATATATTTT.

This clone appeared once. At the DNA level, this CDR3 is encoded by other sequences in the same sample as well. The chain joins TRBV6-5 to TRBJ1-4, with 8 bases aligning to TRBD1. The V segment lost 2 bases and the J segment 4 bases; nucleotides outside the gene matches: 3. The CDR3 contains 15 residues. The germline V gene has CDR1 MNHEY and CDR2 SVGAGI. CDR3 coding DNA: TGTGCCAGCAGTTACGACAGGGGTCATAATGAAAAACTGTTTTTT. It yields the protein CASSYDRGHNEKLFF.

In this sample, this clone turned up a few times. The rearrangement joins TRBV7-9 to TRBJ1-5; D remains unclear. There are 15 residues in the CDR3. V lost 1 base and J 1 base, leaving 8 bases between the germline ends. The V gene's germline CDR1 is SEHNR and CDR2 FQNEAQ (reference sequence). CDR3 amino acids: CASSLGWASNQPQHF. The CDR3 DNA reads as TGTGCCAGCAGCTTAGGTTGGGCCAGCAATCAGCCCCAGCATTTT.

The chain uses TRBV7-2 and TRBJ2-7; perhaps TRBD1 as D (6 bases). The V gene's germline CDR1 is SGHTA and CDR2 FQGNSA. Deletions cut 1 base from V and 5 bases from J, with 9 bases between. The CDR3 covers 13 residues. CDR3 region: CASSLGGGNEQYF. The CDR3, as DNA: TGTGCCAGCAGCTTAGGAGGGGGTAACGAGCAGTACTTC.

The CDR3 region has the DNA TGTGCCAGCAGCGATATTAGAGAAGCTTTCTTT. Protein sequence: CASSDIREAFF. The chain employs TRBV7-8 and TRBJ1-1; no definite D call. Germline V gives CDR1 SGHVS, CDR2 FQNEAQ. This CDR3 spans 11 amino acids. V lost 5 bases, J lost 8 bases, and 9 bases lay in between.

The J gene is TRBJ1-5, the V gene TRBV3-1 (or the pseudogene TRBV3-2); D possibly corresponds to TRBD1 (5 bases). The CDR3 sequence is 15 residues long. Germline CDR1 reads LGHDT; CDR2 reads YNNKEL (reference sequence). V was pared by 1 base and J by 4 bases, with 11 bases between. CDR3 in DNA: TGTGCCAGCAGCCAAGCATCTACAGGAAATCAGCCCCAGCATTTT. Its translation: CASSQASTGNQPQHF.